This T cell receptor (beta chain) was sequenced for a study of blood T cell repertoires in COVID-19. Across the whole study: Spain, Italy and the United States supplied samples that represented acute and convalescent COVID-19. PBMCs, B-cell-depleted T cells, or T cells provided the cDNA or gDNA that made up the material.

Per the study methods: Reference gene primer amplification gave estimated nucleated cell counts. Assay used: immunoSEQ multiplex PCR; TCRdb lists only in-frame clones, some missing. The DNA was the basis for D and trimming; V, J and clone size are from that table. The table lists over 80,000 clones, roughly 90% of them singletons. Sequencing used peripheral blood. This clonotype was sampled from an elderly woman with acute or convalescent COVID-19.

The CDR3 loop reads CASSIDPHGDTQYF. The CDR3 nucleotides read TGTGCCAGTAGTATAGATCCCCACGGAGATACGCAGTATTTT. The chain joins TRBV19 to TRBJ2-3; no firm D call. The germline V gene encodes CDR1 LNHDA and CDR2 SQIVND (reference sequence). This CDR3 comprises 14 residues. Trimming took off 0 bases at V and 5 bases at J, with 9 bases between the two ends.